This TCR beta chain comes out of a study of T-cell reconstitution after alpha-beta-depleted transplantation in children. V was trimmed by 3 bases and J by 5 bases, leaving 16 bases between them. The CDR3 length is 15 residues. Per germline, CDR1 SGHVS and CDR2 FQNEAQ. Construction of the TCRbeta library involved unique molecular identifiers. TCRdb used MiXCR to reprocess the PCR reads, holding one entry per CDR3 protein. Here the sample spans some 600,000 distinct CDR3 sequences, roughly 17% being singletons. The sequence came from a human donor who donated a stem cell graft to a child with acute myeloid leukemia. The sequencing here drew on PBMCs from the stem cell graft donor, taken from the stem cell graft. The rearrangement uses TRBV7-8 and TRBJ2-5; D could derive from TRBD1 or TRBD2 (6 bases each). The CDR3 loop is CASSFRGLKEETQYF. For the CDR3, the DNA is TGTGCCAGCAGCTTCCGGGGGCTAAAGGAGGAGACCCAGTACTTC.